Given below is one T cell receptor (beta chain) in context. The target antigen is unknown. The sample originates from a study of siplizumab effects on memory and regulatory T cells. The study, taken as a whole, reports: Naive T cell populations appeared to exhibit greater diversity than memory cells and appeared to be major alloresponse contributors. Suppressive capability of dividing Tregs from siplizumab cultures went unverified.

CDR1 is SGHTA, CDR2 FQGNSA, per germline. CDR3 size: 19 residues. Trimming took 5 bases from V and 0 from J, leaving 22 bases between them. Assay: immunoSEQ multiplex PCR; the TCRdb copy retains only in-frame clones and omits some. The sample has about 94,000 clones, 90% to 95% seen once. The rearrangement joins TRBV7-2 to TRBJ1-4; the D gene is possibly TRBD1 (5 bases). Sequencing was carried out using non-Treg CD4+ T cells sorted from blood. This receptor was obtained from a human donor in good health. The CDR3 region is CASSQSSGSGGATNEKLFF. CDR3 nucleotide sequence: TGTGCCAGCAGCCAATCATCGGGGTCCGGGGGGGCAACTAATGAAAAACTGTTTTTT. Drawing the rest from reference TRBV7-2 and TRBJ1-4, the complete variable domain is GAGVSQSPSNKVTEKGKDVELRCDPISGHTALYWYRQSLGQGLEFLIYFQGNSAPDKSGLPSDRFSAERTGGSVSTLTIQRTQQEDSAVYLCASSQSSGSGGATNEKLFFGSGTQLSVL.